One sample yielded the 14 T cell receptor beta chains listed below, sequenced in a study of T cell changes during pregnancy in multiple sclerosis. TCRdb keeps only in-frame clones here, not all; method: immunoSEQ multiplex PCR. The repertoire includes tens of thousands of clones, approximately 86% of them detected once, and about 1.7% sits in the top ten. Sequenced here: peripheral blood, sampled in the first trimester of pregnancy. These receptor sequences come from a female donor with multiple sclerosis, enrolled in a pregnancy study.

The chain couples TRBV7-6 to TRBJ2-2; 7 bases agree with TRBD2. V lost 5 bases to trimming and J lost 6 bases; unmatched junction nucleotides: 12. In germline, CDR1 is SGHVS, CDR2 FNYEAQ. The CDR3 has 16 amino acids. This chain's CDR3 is CASSPKAGNGAGELFF. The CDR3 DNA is TGTGCCAGCAGCCCCAAAGCGGGAAACGGTGCCGGGGAGCTGTTTTTT.

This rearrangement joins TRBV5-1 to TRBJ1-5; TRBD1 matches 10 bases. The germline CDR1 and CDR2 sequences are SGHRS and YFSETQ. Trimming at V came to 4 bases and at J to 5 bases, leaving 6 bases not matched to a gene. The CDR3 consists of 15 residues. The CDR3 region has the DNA TGCGCCAGCAGCCTGACAGGGGGCTTGGATCAGCCCCAGCATTTT. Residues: CASSLTGGLDQPQHF.

In DNA form, the CDR3 reads TGTGCCTGGGGCAGGGAAGGGAACTATGGCTACACCTTC. Amino acid sequence: CAWGREGNYGYTF. The chain combines TRBV30 with TRBJ1-2, with D possibly matching TRBD1 (5 bases). Trimming removed 5 bases from V and 2 bases from J, with 12 bases in between. This CDR3 has 13 amino acids. Looked up from germline, CDR1 is GTSNPN and CDR2 is SVGIG (reference sequence).

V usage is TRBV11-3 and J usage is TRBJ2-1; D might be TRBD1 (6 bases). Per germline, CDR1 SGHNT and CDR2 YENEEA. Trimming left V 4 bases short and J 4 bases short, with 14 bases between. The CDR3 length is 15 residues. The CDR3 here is CASSSARTAYNEQFF. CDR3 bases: TGTGCCAGCAGCTCCGCTAGGACAGCATACAATGAGCAGTTCTTC.

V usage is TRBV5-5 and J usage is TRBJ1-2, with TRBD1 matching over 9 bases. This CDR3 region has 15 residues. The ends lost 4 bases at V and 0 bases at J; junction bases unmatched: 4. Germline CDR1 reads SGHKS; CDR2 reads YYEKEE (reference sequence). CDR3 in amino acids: CASSGDRDPNYGYTF. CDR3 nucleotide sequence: TGTGCCAGCAGCGGGGACAGGGATCCTAACTATGGCTACACCTTC.

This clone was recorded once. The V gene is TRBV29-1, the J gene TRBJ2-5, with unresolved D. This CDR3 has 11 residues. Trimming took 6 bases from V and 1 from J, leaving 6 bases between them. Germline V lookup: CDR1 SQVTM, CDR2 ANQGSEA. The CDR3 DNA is TGCAGCGTGGCTGGCCAAGAGACCCAGTACTTC. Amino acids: CSVAGQETQYF.

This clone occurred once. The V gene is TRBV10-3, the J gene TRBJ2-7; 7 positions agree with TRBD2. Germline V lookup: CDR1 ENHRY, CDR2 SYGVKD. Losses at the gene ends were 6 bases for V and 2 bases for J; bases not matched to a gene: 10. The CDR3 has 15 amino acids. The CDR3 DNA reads TGTGCCATCAGGCCCGGACTAGACGAGGCCTACGAGCAGTACTTC. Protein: CAIRPGLDEAYEQYF.

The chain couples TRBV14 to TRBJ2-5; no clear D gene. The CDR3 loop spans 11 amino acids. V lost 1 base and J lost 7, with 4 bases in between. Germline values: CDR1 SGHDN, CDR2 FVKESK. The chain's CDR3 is CASSQGRTQYF. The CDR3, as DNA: TGTGCCAGCAGCCAAGGTCGGACCCAGTACTTC.

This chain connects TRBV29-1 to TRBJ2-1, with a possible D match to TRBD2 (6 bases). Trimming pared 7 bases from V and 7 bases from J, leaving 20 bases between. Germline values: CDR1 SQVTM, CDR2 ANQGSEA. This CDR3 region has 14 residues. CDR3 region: CSAVSGPIGNEQFF. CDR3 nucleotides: TGCAGCGCCGTGAGCGGGCCCATAGGGAATGAGCAGTTCTTC.

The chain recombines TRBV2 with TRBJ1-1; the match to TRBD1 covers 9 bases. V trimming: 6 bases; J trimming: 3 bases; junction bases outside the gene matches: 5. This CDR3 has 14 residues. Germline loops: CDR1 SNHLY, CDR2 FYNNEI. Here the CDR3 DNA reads TGTGCCAGCAGATTGGGACAGGGATACACTGAAGCTTTCTTT. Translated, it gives CASRLGQGYTEAFF.

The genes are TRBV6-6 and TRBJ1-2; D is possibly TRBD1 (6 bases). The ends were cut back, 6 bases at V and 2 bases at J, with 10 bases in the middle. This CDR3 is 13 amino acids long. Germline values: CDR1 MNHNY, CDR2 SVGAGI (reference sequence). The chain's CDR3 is CASRLGQNYGYTF. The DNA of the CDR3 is TGTGCCAGCAGACTTGGACAGAACTATGGCTACACCTTC.

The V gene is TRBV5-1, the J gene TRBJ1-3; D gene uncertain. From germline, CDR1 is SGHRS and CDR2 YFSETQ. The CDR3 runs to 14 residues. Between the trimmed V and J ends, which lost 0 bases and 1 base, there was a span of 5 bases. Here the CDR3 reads CASSLGGSGNTIYF. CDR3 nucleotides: TGCGCCAGCAGCTTGGGAGGTTCTGGAAACACCATATATTTT.

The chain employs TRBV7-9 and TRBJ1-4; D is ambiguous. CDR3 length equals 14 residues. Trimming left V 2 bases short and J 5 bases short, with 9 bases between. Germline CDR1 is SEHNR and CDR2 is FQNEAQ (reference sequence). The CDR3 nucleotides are TGTGCCAGCAGCTTAACAACAGAAAATGAAAAACTGTTTTTT. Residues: CASSLTTENEKLFF.

The CDR3 DNA follows: TGTGCCAGCAGCTTGGACCGGGGCGGGAGTTCAGATACGCAGTATTTT. Protein product: CASSLDRGGSSDTQYF. The chain uses TRBV7-2 and TRBJ2-3; 7 positions agree with TRBD2. The V and J ends lost 3 bases and 4 bases, in that order; junction bases with no gene match: 10. Germline V CDR1 and CDR2: SGHTA, FQGNSA. CDR3 length equals 16 residues.